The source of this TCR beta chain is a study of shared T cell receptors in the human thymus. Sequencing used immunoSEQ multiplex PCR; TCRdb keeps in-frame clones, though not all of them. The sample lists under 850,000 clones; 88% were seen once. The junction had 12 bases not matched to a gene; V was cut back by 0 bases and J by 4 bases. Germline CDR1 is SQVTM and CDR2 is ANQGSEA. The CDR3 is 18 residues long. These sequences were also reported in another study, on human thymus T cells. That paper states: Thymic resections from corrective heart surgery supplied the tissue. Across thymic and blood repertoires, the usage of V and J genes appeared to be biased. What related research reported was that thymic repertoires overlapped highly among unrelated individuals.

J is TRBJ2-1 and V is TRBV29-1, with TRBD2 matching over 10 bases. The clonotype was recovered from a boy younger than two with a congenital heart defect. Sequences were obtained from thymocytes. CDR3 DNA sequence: TGCAGCGTTGAAGATTTTGTTTGGAAACTAGCGGGATACAATGAGCAGTTCTTC. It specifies CSVEDFVWKLAGYNEQFF.